This T cell receptor (beta chain) was profiled in a study of cytomegalovirus exposure and HLA in healthy donors. The V gene's germline CDR1 is PRHDT and CDR2 FYEKMQ (reference sequence). V gave up 5 bases and J gave up 6 bases, with 14 bases separating them. The CDR3 totals 14 residues. Researchers ran the PCR with 60 Vbeta and 13 Jbeta primers. Clones were read by immunoSEQ multiplex PCR, and TCRdb kept only the in-frame ones, dropping some. The data contain approximately 140,000 clones, more than 75% of them singletons. Sequenced input: PBMCs. The TCR sequence derives from a human donor in good health. The gene calls are TRBV13 and TRBJ2-1, with a weak D call TRBD1 (8 bases). CDR3 sequence (DNA): TGTGCCAGCAGCAAACAGGGGGGGAGCAATGAGCAGTTCTTC. Its protein product is CASSKQGGSNEQFF.